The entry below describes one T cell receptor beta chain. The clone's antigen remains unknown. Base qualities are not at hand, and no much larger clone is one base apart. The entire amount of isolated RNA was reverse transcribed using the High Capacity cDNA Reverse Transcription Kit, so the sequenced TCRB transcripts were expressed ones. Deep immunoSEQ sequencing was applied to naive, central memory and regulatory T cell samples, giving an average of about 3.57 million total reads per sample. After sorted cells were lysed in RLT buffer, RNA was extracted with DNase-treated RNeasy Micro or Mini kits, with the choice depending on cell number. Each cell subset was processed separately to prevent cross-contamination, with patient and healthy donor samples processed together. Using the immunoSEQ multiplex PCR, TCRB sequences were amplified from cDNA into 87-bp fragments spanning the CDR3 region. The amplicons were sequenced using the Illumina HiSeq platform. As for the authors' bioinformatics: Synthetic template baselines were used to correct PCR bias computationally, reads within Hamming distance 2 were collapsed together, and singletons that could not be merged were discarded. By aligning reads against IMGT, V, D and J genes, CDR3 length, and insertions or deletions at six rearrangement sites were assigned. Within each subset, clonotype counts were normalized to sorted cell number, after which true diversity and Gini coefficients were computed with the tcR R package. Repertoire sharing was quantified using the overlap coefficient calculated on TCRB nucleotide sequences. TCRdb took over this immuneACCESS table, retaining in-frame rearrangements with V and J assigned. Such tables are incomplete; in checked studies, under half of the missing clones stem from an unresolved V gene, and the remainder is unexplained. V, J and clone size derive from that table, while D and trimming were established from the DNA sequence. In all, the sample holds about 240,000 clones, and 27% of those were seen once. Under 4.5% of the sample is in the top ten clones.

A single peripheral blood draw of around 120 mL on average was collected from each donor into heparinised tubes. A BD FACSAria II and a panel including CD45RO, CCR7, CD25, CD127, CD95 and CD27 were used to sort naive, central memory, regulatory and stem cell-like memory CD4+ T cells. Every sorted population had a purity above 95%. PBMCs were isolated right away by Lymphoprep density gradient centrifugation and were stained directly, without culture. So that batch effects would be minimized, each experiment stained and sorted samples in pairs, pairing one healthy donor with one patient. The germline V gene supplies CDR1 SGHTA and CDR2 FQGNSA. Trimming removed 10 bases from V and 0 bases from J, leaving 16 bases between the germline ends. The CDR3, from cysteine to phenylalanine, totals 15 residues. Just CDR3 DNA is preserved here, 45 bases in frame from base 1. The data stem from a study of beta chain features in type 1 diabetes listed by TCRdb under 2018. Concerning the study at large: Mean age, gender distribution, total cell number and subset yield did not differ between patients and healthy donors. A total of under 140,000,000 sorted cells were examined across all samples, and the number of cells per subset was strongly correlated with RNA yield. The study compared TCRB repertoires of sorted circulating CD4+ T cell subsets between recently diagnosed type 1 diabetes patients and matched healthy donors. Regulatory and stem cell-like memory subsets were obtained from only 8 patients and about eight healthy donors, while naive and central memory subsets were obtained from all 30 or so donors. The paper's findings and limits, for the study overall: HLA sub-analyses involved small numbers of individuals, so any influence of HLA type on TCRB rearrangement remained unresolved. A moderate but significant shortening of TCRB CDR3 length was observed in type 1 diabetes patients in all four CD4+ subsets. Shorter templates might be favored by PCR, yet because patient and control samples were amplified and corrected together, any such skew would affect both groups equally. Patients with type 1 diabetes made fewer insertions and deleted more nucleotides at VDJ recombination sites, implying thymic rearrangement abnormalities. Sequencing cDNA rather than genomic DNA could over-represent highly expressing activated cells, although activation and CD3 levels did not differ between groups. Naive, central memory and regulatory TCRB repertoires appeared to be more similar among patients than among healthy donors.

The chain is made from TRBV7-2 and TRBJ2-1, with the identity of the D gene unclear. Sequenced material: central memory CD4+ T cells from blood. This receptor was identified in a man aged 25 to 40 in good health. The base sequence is TGTGCCACCGCCCTGGCCTATAGCTCCTACAATGAGCAGTTCTTC. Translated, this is CATALAYSSYNEQFF.